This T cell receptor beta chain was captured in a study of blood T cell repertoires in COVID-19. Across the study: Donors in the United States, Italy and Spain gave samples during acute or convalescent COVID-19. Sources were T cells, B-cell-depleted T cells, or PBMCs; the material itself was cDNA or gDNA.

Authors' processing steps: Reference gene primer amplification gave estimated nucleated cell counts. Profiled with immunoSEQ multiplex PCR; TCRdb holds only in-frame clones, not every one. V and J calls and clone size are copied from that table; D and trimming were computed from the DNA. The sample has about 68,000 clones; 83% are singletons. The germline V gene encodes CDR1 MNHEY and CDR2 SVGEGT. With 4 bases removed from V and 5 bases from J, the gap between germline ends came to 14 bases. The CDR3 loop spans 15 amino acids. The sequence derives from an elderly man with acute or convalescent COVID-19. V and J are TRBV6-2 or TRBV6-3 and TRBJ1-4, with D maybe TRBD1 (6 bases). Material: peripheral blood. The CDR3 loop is CASSFLGQKNEKLFF. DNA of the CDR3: TGTGCCAGCAGTTTCCTCGGACAGAAAAATGAAAAACTGTTTTTT.